This T cell receptor beta chain comes out of a study of T cell responses to AZD1222 COVID-19 vaccine. Measured with immunoSEQ multiplex PCR; TCRdb has only the in-frame clones, and not every one. The sample has 100,000 or so clones; 85% to 90% are singletons. Germline V gene sequence: CDR1 SGDLS, CDR2 YYNGEE. The CDR3 totals 14 residues. J gave up 6 bases and V 2 bases, and 2 bases lay outside the gene matches. With respect to this clone: Its matching antigen is unknown.

Study-wide findings and caveats: Receipt of two AZD1222 doses was followed by a rise in Spike-specific TCR breadth and depth. There were mostly white British donors and more females than males, and clonal diversity was possibly underestimated. It was only 6 or 7 AZD1222 recipients who were seropositive at baseline.

The chain carries TRBV9 and TRBJ1-1; 12 nucleotides line up with TRBD1. This receptor was taken from an adult in good health. The sequencing used peripheral blood, collected on day 0 of AZD1222 vaccination. This chain's CDR3 is CASSVGTGGPEAFF. The CDR3 bases are TGTGCCAGCAGCGTGGGGACAGGGGGCCCTGAAGCTTTCTTT. The whole variable domain, filled in from reference TRBV9 and TRBJ1-1, reads DSGVTQTPKHLITATGQRVTLRCSPRSGDLSVYWYQQSLDQGLQFLIQYYNGEERAKGNILERFSAQQFPDLHSELNLSSLELGDSALYFCASSVGTGGPEAFFGQGTRLTVV.